This T cell receptor beta chain derives from a study of CD8+ T cells in alopecia areata. Lesional scalp tissue (obtained by punch biopsy) and peripheral blood were collected from alopecia areata patients. This CDR3 is 10 amino acids long. V gave up 4 bases and J gave up 5 bases, with 0 bases separating them. Germline CDR1 SEHNR, CDR2 FQNEAQ (reference sequence). As to this clone: The antigen is not known. Other DNA variants within this sample encode the same CDR3.

Sequencing templates came from extracted RNA that was reverse transcribed into cDNA. Sequencing used immunoSEQ multiplex PCR; TCRdb keeps in-frame clones, though not all of them. The data contain under 150,000 clones, about 50% of them seen just once; the ten biggest clones take up over 9.5%. Points from the study as a whole: Sequencing of scalp samples also includes resident alphabeta T cells from normal skin. Researchers report lesional scalp, most notably alopecia totalis/universalis, outstripped normal scalp in clonality.

Sequencing was performed on NKG2D-low CD8+ T cells sorted from blood. This receptor was identified in a human donor with alopecia areata. V and J are TRBV7-9 and TRBJ2-1; no clear D gene. The CDR3 protein is CASSYNEQFF. CDR3 coding DNA: TGTGCCAGCAGCTACAATGAGCAGTTCTTC.